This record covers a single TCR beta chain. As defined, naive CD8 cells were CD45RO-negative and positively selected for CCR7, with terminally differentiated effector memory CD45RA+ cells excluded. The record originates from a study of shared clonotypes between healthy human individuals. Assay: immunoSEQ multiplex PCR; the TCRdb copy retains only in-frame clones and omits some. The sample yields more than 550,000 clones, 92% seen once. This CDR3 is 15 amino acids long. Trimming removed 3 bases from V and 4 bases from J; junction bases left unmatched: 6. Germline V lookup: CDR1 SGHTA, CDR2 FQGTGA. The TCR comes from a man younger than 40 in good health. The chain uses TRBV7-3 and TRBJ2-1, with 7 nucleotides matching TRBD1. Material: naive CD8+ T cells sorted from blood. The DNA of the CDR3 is TGTGCCAGCAGCTTTTGGACAGGAAAATACAATGAGCAGTTCTTC. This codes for CASSFWTGKYNEQFF.